These 21 T cell receptor beta chains came from one sample sequenced in a study of beta chain features in type 1 diabetes. The whole isolated RNA underwent reverse transcription, so sequencing captured expressed TCRB transcripts. Assay used: immunoSEQ multiplex PCR; TCRdb lists only in-frame clones, some missing. The data show 150,000 to 200,000 clones, 9% to 10% seen once. Sample: central memory CD4+ T cells from blood. The receptors originated from a woman under 30 in good health.

This clone was observed a handful of times. The chain links TRBV5-1 to TRBJ1-2; 9 positions match TRBD1. V was pared by 4 bases and J by 0 bases, with 7 bases of the junction left unmatched. The CDR3 sequence is 16 residues long. Per the germline V gene, CDR1 is SGHRS and CDR2 is YFSETQ. CDR3 sequence reads: CASSPRDRVSNYGYTF. DNA for the CDR3: TGCGCCAGCAGCCCGCGGGACAGGGTTTCTAACTATGGCTACACCTTC.

In its sample, this clone was seen a few times. The chain combines TRBV6-6 with TRBJ2-7; TRBD1 matches 12 bases. CDR1 is MNHNY, CDR2 SVGAGI, per germline (reference sequence). This CDR3 contains 15 residues. Germline trimming cut 6 bases from V and 7 bases from J; bases unmatched to any gene: 10. CDR3 amino acids: CASRSRDRGLWEQYF. In DNA, the CDR3 is TGTGCCAGCAGGTCCCGGGACAGGGGGCTTTGGGAGCAGTACTTC.

This clone appeared a few times. The rearrangement uses TRBV28 and TRBJ2-7; D unclear. The V end was cut by 4 bases, the J end by 7 bases, with 11 bases between. CDR1 and CDR2 from the germline V gene are MDHEN and SYDVKM. CDR3 size: 12 residues. The CDR3 coding sequence is TGTGCCAGCAGTTCCCCTCCCAGGGAGCAGTACTTC. As protein: CASSSPPREQYF.

The V gene is TRBV4-2, the J gene TRBJ2-5; D may be TRBD2 (5 bases). The CDR3 consists of 14 residues. The V and J ends lost 4 bases and 5 bases respectively, with 14 bases between them. Per germline, CDR1 LGHNA and CDR2 YNFKEQ. The CDR3 spells CASSLPTGGETQYF. CDR3 sequence (DNA): TGTGCCAGCAGCCTCCCAACGGGCGGGGAGACCCAGTACTTC.

This clone appeared a few times. The rearrangement joins TRBV25-1 to TRBJ2-1; 7 nucleotides line up with TRBD1. The V gene end was trimmed by 8 bases and the J gene end by 7 bases; junction bases not matched to a gene: 8. This CDR3 is 13 amino acids long. Per germline, CDR1 MGHDK and CDR2 SYGVNS. The CDR3 DNA reads as TGTGCCAGCGGAAGAGGGACAGCGAATGAGCAGTTCTTC. Amino acids: CASGRGTANEQFF.

The table lists this clone with a few counts. This specimen includes other DNA sequences encoding the same CDR3. The rearrangement links TRBV9 to TRBJ1-1; 11 bases are a match to TRBD1. Per the germline V gene, CDR1 is SGDLS and CDR2 is YYNGEE. The CDR3 loop spans 15 amino acids. The J segment lost 3 bases and the V segment lost 3 bases, leaving 4 bases of the junction unmatched. Here the CDR3 DNA reads TGTGCCAGCAGCGCCCGGGACAGGGGGTACACTGAAGCTTTCTTT. Translated, it gives CASSARDRGYTEAFF.

This chain links TRBV2 with TRBJ1-2, with 10 bases fitting TRBD1. The CDR3 covers 14 residues. Germline V lookup: CDR1 SNHLY, CDR2 FYNNEI. J was trimmed by 3 bases and V by 3 bases; bases with no gene match: 1. CDR3 nucleotides: TGTGCCAGCAGTGAGACAGGGGGCGACTATGGCTACACCTTC. This sequence encodes CASSETGGDYGYTF.

This sequence joins TRBV11-2 and TRBJ2-1; TRBD2 aligns across 8 bases. The CDR3 loop spans 15 amino acids. V shed 5 bases and J 2 bases; nucleotides not matched to a gene: 5. Germline-derived CDR1 and CDR2 are SGHAT and FQNNGV. The DNA of the CDR3 is TGTGCCAGCAGCCTTTTTAGCGGGGCCTACAATGAGCAGTTCTTC. Translated: CASSLFSGAYNEQFF.

Comments on this clone: The same CDR3 can be traced to other DNA sequences in this sample. V usage is TRBV19 and J usage is TRBJ1-2, with 7 bases identical to TRBD1. CDR3 length: 13 amino acids. V shed 4 bases and J 2 bases; nucleotides not matched to a gene: 1. Germline values: CDR1 LNHDA, CDR2 SQIVND (reference sequence). The CDR3 DNA is TGTGCCAGTAGTAAACAGGGGAACTATGGCTACACCTTC. Protein product: CASSKQGNYGYTF.

The chain couples TRBV7-2 to TRBJ2-5; tentatively, D is TRBD1 (6 bases). Per the germline V gene, CDR1 is SGHTA and CDR2 is FQGNSA. V lost 4 bases, J lost 4 bases, and 13 bases lay in between. CDR3 size: 14 residues. The CDR3 loop is CASSYQGSGETQYF. The CDR3, as DNA: TGTGCCAGCAGCTATCAGGGGTCGGGAGAGACCCAGTACTTC.

A few counts support this clone. The V gene is TRBV5-6, the J gene TRBJ2-7, with 12 nucleotides matching TRBD2. With 4 bases clipped from V and 7 bases from J, the junction kept 9 bases outside the gene matches. The germline gives CDR1 SGHDT, CDR2 YYEEEE. This CDR3 spans 15 amino acids. CDR3 in amino acids: CASSPPGLAGLEQYF. CDR3 DNA: TGTGCCAGCAGCCCTCCGGGACTAGCGGGTTTAGAGCAGTACTTC.

Concerning this clone itself: At one end, the junction sequence differs from germline, possibly due to a read error. The chain recombines TRBV25-1 with TRBJ2-7, with a possible D match to TRBD1 (6 bases). The germline V gene has CDR1 MGHDK and CDR2 SYGVNS. The CDR3 contains 11 residues. CDR3 nucleotide sequence: TGTGCCAGCAGTGGAGTCGGGACACTTAACTTC. Its translation: CASSGVGTLNF.

V and J are TRBV5-1 and TRBJ1-3, with D maybe TRBD1 (5 bases). This CDR3 spans 16 amino acids. Deletions cut 0 bases from V and 4 bases from J, with 14 bases between. The germline gives CDR1 SGHRS, CDR2 YFSETQ. In DNA form, the CDR3 reads TGCGCCAGCAGCTTGGAAGTGGGGCAGCGAGGAAACACCATATATTTT. It translates to CASSLEVGQRGNTIYF.

The chain links TRBV7-2 to TRBJ2-7, with D possibly matching TRBD1 (6 bases). V was shortened by 3 bases and J by 4 bases, with 10 bases between the two germline ends. CDR1 is SGHTA, CDR2 FQGNSA, per germline. The CDR3 totals 13 residues. CDR3 bases: TGTGCCAGCAGCTTTGACAGGCAGTACGAGCAGTACTTC. As protein: CASSFDRQYEQYF.

This clone was detected a few times. This chain uses TRBV5-1 with TRBJ1-1; 8 nucleotides agree with TRBD1. The J segment lost 6 bases and the V segment lost 0 bases, leaving 10 bases of the junction unmatched. Germline loops: CDR1 SGHRS, CDR2 YFSETQ. This CDR3 is 16 amino acids long. The CDR3 nucleotides are TGCGCCAGCAGCTTGGCTGGACAGGGAAGTTGGGCTGAAGCTTTCTTT. Translation: CASSLAGQGSWAEAFF.

J is TRBJ1-1 and V is TRBV7-9; no clear D. Germline loops: CDR1 SEHNR, CDR2 FQNEAQ (reference sequence). The CDR3 covers 12 residues. Trimming took off 1 base at V and 10 bases at J, with 10 bases between the two ends. The CDR3 DNA follows: TGTGCCAGCAGCTTAGTTCGGGATGGAGCTTTCTTT. This codes for CASSLVRDGAFF.

The chain recombines TRBV7-8 with TRBJ2-5, with 12 nucleotides matching TRBD1. The V segment lost 5 bases and the J segment 5 bases; nucleotides outside the gene matches: 6. The CDR3 extends over 15 amino acids. Per the germline V gene, CDR1 is SGHVS and CDR2 is FQNEAQ. The CDR3 sequence is CASSRRDRGRETQYF. The CDR3 nucleotides read TGTGCCAGCAGCCGAAGGGACAGGGGGCGGGAGACCCAGTACTTC.

This clone was detected only a few times. This chain uses TRBV18 with TRBJ2-5; maybe TRBD2 (5 bases). CDR3 length equals 15 residues. V was cut by 2 bases and J by 5 bases, with 15 bases left in between. Germline CDR1 is KGHSH and CDR2 is LQKENI. CDR3 nucleotide sequence: TGTGCCAGCTCACCAGCTTGGGGTCCGGGGGAGACCCAGTACTTC. Its translation is CASSPAWGPGETQYF.

The chain has TRBV11-2 and TRBJ1-1; D might be TRBD1 (5 bases). This CDR3 has 13 amino acids. The V gene lost 0 bases and the J gene lost 10 bases, with 12 bases spanning the gap. CDR1 SGHAT and CDR2 FQNNGV come from the germline V gene. In nucleotides, the CDR3 is TGTGCCAGCAGCTTAGAAAGGGGTGGTGGAGCTTTCTTT. Protein: CASSLERGGGAFF.

This clone was recorded a few times. V gene TRBV29-1 combines with J gene TRBJ2-5; the match to TRBD2 covers 9 bases. TRBJ2-7 explains the end of the DNA better; the J call may be wrong. Germline V gives CDR1 SQVTM, CDR2 ANQGSEA. The CDR3 is made up of 15 amino acids. For the CDR3, the DNA is TGCAGCGTTGTCGGTAGCGGGAGTCAAGGGGCCGAGCAGTACTTC. This codes for CSVVGSGSQGAEQYF.

This clone was counted between two and nine times. This chain connects TRBV7-9 to TRBJ2-1, with 10 bases identical to TRBD2. Germline V gives CDR1 SEHNR, CDR2 FQNEAQ (reference sequence). This CDR3 has 16 residues. Unmatched junction bases numbered 10, after V lost 4 bases and J lost 7 bases. This chain's CDR3 is CASSSLAGVGINEQFF. The DNA of the CDR3 is TGTGCCAGCAGCTCCCTAGCGGGAGTGGGGATAAATGAGCAGTTCTTC.